A single sample is the source of the 10 T cell receptor beta chains below, sequenced in a study of T cell responses to AZD1222 COVID-19 vaccine (dated by TCRdb to 2020 to 2023). What this sample's time point label stands for: baseline before first vaccination. The treatment or condition label corresponds to: meningococcal conjugate vaccine given as trial control. Library preparation was by the immunoSEQ multiplex PCR assay. TCRdb holds this immuneACCESS table with in-frame rearrangements only. Some clones are missing; in checked studies, unresolved V genes explain under half, and the rest has no known cause. The sample table records 120,000 or so clones; 88% of these occur just once. The ten largest clones take up around 20% of the sample. The source material was peripheral blood, sampled on day 0 of MenACWY control vaccination. The source of these receptors is an adult in good health.

The CDR3 region has the DNA TGCGCCAGCAGCCAGGATCCTTGGGTACTAAACTATGGCTACACCTTC. It translates to CASSQDPWVLNYGYTF. This chain uses TRBV4-1 with TRBJ1-2; D not resolved. Germline V gene sequence: CDR1 MGHRA, CDR2 YSYEKL. Trimming removed 3 bases from V and 2 bases from J, with 16 bases in between. The CDR3 covers 16 residues.

The V and J genes are TRBV27 and TRBJ2-1, with D possibly being TRBD1 (6 bases). V was cut by 5 bases and J by 4 bases, with 9 bases left in between. Looked up from germline, CDR1 is MNHEY and CDR2 is SMNVEV (reference sequence). The CDR3 is 13 amino acids. As DNA, the CDR3 is TGTGCCAGCAGTCGACAGGAATACAATGAGCAGTTCTTC. This codes for CASSRQEYNEQFF.

V is TRBV11-2 and J is TRBJ2-7, with D possibly being TRBD1 (5 bases). Germline assignment: CDR1 SGHAT and CDR2 FQNNGV. CDR3 length: 16 residues. V was clipped by 5 bases and J by 3 bases, with 20 bases between them. This CDR3 reads CASSPLSRVGVYEQYF. The CDR3 region has the DNA TGTGCCAGCAGCCCGCTTAGTAGGGTAGGGGTCTACGAGCAGTACTTC.

The V and J genes are TRBV2 and TRBJ1-1, with D possibly being TRBD1 (5 bases). Looked up from germline, CDR1 is SNHLY and CDR2 is FYNNEI. V lost 6 bases and J lost 0, with 11 bases in between. The CDR3 runs to 14 residues. This CDR3 reads CASRDNLMNTEAFF. The CDR3, as DNA: TGTGCCAGCAGGGACAACTTGATGAACACTGAAGCTTTCTTT.

V usage is TRBV7-2 and J usage is TRBJ1-1; the D is unclear. The CDR3 loop spans 14 amino acids. Germline CDR1 is SGHTA and CDR2 is FQGNSA. Trimming cost V 1 base and J 1 base, with 7 bases left between them. CDR3: CASSLGQWNTEAFF. The CDR3 DNA reads as TGTGCCAGCAGCTTAGGCCAGTGGAACACTGAAGCTTTCTTT.

The V gene is TRBV27, the J gene TRBJ2-4; 8 bases agree with TRBD1. The CDR3 spans 14 residues. Per germline, CDR1 MNHEY and CDR2 SMNVEV (reference sequence). V lost 6 bases, J lost 6 bases, and 7 bases stayed unmatched. For the CDR3, the DNA is TGTGCCAGCAGCGACCCCGACAGGGGAAACATTCAGTACTTC. This encodes CASSDPDRGNIQYF.

V gene TRBV3-1 (or the pseudogene TRBV3-2) combines with J gene TRBJ2-7, with D possibly being TRBD2 (5 bases). V shed 0 bases and J shed 3 bases, with 9 bases lying between them. The CDR3 has 14 residues. Per germline, CDR1 LGHDT and CDR2 YNNKEL (reference sequence). CDR3 sequence: CASSQDLGVYEQYF. The CDR3 nucleotides are TGTGCCAGCAGCCAAGATCTCGGGGTCTACGAGCAGTACTTC.

The chain joins TRBV18 to TRBJ2-7; 12 nucleotides align to TRBD1. This CDR3 contains 15 residues. Per germline, CDR1 KGHSH and CDR2 LQKENI. V was pared by 5 bases and J by 6 bases, with 8 bases of the junction left unmatched. The DNA of the CDR3 is TGTGCCAGCTCAGCGTTGGGACAGGGGGCTTTCGAGCAGTACTTC. Amino acid sequence: CASSALGQGAFEQYF.

The rearrangement joins TRBV20-1 to TRBJ2-3; 9 bases agree with TRBD2. Losses at the gene ends were 3 bases for V and 3 bases for J; bases not matched to a gene: 1. The V gene's germline CDR1 is DFQATT and CDR2 SNEGSKA (reference sequence). The CDR3 loop spans 13 amino acids. The CDR3 here is CSASAGGTDTQYF. The CDR3 nucleotides read TGCAGTGCTAGTGCGGGAGGGACAGATACGCAGTATTTT.

The genes are TRBV18 and TRBJ2-3; TRBD1 agrees at 7 bases. Germline V gene data show CDR1 as KGHSH and CDR2 as LQKENI. V dropped 0 bases and J dropped 1; count of bases not matched to a gene: 7. CDR3 size: 17 residues. This chain's CDR3 is CASSPPSLTGGTDTQYF. Here the CDR3 DNA reads TGTGCCAGCTCACCACCGAGTTTAACAGGGGGCACAGATACGCAGTATTTT.